Listed here is a single T cell receptor (beta chain). This clone's antigen is unknown. It has no much larger one-base neighbor in the sample; base qualities were not kept. The immunoSEQ Assay, a bias-controlled multiplex PCR, was used to amplify TCRbeta CDR3 regions from genomic DNA. The paper's data handling went like this. Within the assay, amplification of reference gene primers was used to estimate how many nucleated cells each sample contained. To quantify the absolute abundance of each unique TCRbeta CDR3 rearrangement, sequence reads were collapsed and filtered. Productive Simpson clonality was computed per sample as the square root of Simpson's diversity index over productive rearrangements. In TCRdb, the immuneACCESS table is reduced to in-frame sequences with V and J assigned. These tables do not hold every clone; where another copy was compared, an unresolved V gene accounts for under half, and the others remain unexplained. V and J calls and clone size follow that table, whereas D and trimming were derived from the DNA. The sample table lists around 150,000 clones, over 60% of them with a count of one. 16% of the sample lies in the top ten.

The data belong to a study of blood T cell repertoires in COVID-19 (dated by TCRdb to about 2020). Study-level background: The collaborator samples originated in the United States, Italy and Spain and spanned the acute and convalescent phases of COVID-19. Where available, HLA class I and class II types were obtained from metadata supplied by the sample provider rather than from assay-based typing. Samples came from the ongoing ImmuneRACE study (first 160 participants) plus 1,254 subjects from 6 global collaborators. The repertoires were released in a freely available public database intended as a resource for research on the immune response to SARS-CoV-2. The prospective study material was composed of cDNA or gDNA derived from T cells, B-cell-depleted T cells, or PBMCs. The dataset comprised deeply sampled blood TCRbeta repertoires from subjects exposed to, actively infected with, or recovered from COVID-19. A de-identified subject ID, COVID-19 status, age in years and sex were almost always included in the sample metadata.

Each collaborating institution followed its own protocols to collect whole blood in K2EDTA tubes. For TCRbeta analysis, collaborator samples were shipped as frozen whole blood, as isolated PBMCs, or as DNA extracted from either sample type. On the study overall, not on this receptor specifically: The quantity of clinical and demographic metadata differed by source and by participant and was supplied without curation.

The germline V and J ends show losses of 1 base and 7 bases respectively, and no gene match explains 5 bases of the junction. According to the germline V gene (reference sequence), CDR1 reads LNHDA and CDR2 reads SQIVND. Reading from cysteine to phenylalanine, the CDR3 counts 16 amino acids. CDR3 DNA is the only sequence kept; it has 48 bases, read in frame from the first base. The sequence links TRBV19 to TRBJ2-3, with 13 bases aligning to TRBD2. The TCR originated in a middle-aged man with acute or convalescent COVID-19. The specimen sequenced was peripheral blood. The CDR3 corresponds to CASSIVLAGGPNTQYF. The sequenced DNA is TGTGCCAGTAGTATAGTACTAGCGGGGGGGCCGAATACGCAGTATTTT.